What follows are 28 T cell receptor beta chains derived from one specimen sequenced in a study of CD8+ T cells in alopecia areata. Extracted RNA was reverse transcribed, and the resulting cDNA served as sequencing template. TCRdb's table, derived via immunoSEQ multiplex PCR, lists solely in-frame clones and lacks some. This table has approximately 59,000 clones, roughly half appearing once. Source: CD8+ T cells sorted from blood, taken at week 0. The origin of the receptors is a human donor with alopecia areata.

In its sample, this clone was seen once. The CDR3 DNA sequence: TGTGCCTGGAGAAGGACAGGGACCTACGAGCAGTACTTC. Translation: CAWRRTGTYEQYF. The chain joins TRBV30 to TRBJ2-7; 8 positions agree with TRBD1. CDR3 length: 13 amino acids. CDR1 and CDR2 from the germline V gene are GTSNPN and SVGIG (reference sequence). Trimming cost V 3 bases and J 2 bases; bases outside gene matches: 3.

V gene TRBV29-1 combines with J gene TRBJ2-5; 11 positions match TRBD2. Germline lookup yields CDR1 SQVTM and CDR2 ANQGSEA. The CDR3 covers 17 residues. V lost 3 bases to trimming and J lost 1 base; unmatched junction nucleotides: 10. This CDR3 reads CSVEDNLAGGPQETQYF. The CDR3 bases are TGCAGCGTTGAGGATAACTTAGCGGGAGGGCCCCAAGAGACCCAGTACTTC.

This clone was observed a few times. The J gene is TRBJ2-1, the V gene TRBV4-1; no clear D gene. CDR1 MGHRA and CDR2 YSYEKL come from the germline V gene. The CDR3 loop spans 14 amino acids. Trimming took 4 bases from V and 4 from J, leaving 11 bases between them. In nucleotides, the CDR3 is TGCGCCAGCAGCCGTCCCGGAGAGTACAATGAGCAGTTCTTC. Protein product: CASSRPGEYNEQFF.

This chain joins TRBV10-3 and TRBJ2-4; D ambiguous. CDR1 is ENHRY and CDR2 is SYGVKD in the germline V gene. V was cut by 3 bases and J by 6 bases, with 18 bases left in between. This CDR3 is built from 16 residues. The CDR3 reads CAISDRGRAESNIQYF. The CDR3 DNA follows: TGTGCCATCAGTGACCGCGGTCGGGCAGAATCAAACATTCAGTACTTC.

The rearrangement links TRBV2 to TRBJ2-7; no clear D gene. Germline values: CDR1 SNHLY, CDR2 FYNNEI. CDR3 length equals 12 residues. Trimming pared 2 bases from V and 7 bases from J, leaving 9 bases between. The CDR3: CASSETPREQYF. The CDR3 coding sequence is TGTGCCAGCAGTGAAACCCCTAGGGAGCAGTACTTC.

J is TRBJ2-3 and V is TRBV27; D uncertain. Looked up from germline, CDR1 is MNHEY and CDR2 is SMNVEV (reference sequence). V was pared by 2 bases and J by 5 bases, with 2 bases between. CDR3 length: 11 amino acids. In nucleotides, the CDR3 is TGTGCCAGCAGTTTAGTAGATACGCAGTATTTT. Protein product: CASSLVDTQYF.

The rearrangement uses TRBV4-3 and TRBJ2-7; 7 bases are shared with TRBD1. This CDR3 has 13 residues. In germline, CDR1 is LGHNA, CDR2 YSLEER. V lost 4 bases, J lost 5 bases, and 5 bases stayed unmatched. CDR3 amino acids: CASSPGQWDEQYF. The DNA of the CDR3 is TGCGCCAGCAGCCCGGGACAGTGGGACGAGCAGTACTTC.

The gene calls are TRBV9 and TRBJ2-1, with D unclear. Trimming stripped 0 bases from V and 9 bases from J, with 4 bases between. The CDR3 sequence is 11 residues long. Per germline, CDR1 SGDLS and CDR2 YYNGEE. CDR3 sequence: CASSVDSEQFF. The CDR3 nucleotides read TGTGCCAGCAGCGTAGATAGTGAGCAGTTCTTC.

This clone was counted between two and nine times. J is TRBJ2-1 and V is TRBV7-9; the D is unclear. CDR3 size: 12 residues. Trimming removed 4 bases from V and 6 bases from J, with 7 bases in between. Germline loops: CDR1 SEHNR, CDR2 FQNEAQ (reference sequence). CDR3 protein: CASSYASNEQFF. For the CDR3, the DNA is TGTGCCAGCAGCTACGCCAGCAATGAGCAGTTCTTC.

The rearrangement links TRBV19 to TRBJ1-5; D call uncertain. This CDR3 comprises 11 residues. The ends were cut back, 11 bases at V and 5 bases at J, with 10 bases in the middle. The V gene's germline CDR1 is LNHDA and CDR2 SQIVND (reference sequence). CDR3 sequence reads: CAGPGDQPQHF. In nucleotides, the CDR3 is TGTGCCGGGCCCGGGGATCAGCCCCAGCATTTT. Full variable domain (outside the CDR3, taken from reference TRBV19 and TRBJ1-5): DGGITQSPKYLFRKEGQNVTLSCEQNLNHDAMYWYRQDPGQGLRLIYYSQIVNDFQKGDIAEGYSVSREKKESFPLTVTSAQKNPTAFYLCAGPGDQPQHFGDGTRLSIL.

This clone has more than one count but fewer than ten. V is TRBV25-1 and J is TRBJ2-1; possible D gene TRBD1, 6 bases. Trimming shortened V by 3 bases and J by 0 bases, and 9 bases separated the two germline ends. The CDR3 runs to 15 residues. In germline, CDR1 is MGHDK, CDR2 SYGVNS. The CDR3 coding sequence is TGTGCCAGCAGTGAGCAGGGGAGCTCCTACAATGAGCAGTTCTTC. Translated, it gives CASSEQGSSYNEQFF.

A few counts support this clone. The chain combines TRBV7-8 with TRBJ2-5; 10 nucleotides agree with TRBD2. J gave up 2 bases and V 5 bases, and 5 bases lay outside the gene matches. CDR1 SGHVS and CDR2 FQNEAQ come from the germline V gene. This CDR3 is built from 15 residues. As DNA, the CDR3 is TGTGCCAGCAGCCACCGGACTAGCGGTCAAGAGACCCAGTACTTC. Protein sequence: CASSHRTSGQETQYF. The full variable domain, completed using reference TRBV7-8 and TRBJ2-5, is GAGVSQSPRYKVAKRGQDVALRCDPISGHVSLFWYQQALGQGPEFLTYFQNEAQLDKSGLPSDRFFAERPEGSVSTLKIQRTQQEDSAVYLCASSHRTSGQETQYFGPGTRLLVL.

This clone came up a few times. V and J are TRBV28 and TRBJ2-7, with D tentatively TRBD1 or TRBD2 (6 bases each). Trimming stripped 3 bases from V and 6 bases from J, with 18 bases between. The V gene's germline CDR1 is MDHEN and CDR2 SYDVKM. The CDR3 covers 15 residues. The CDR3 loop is CASSLGSGATVEQYF. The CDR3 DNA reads TGTGCCAGCAGTTTGGGGTCGGGGGCGACCGTCGAGCAGTACTTC.

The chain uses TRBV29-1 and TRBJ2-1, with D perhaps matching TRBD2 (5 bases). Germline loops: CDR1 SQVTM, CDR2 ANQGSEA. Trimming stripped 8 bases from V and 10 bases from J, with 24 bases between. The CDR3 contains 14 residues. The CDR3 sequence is CSFTSSGLFGEQFF. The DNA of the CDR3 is TGCAGCTTCACGTCGTCAGGACTGTTCGGGGAGCAGTTCTTC.

The DNA of the CDR3 is TGCGCCAGCAGCCAAGTCTCGTCAGGGACAAGCTCCTACGAGCAGTACTTC. Amino acid sequence: CASSQVSSGTSSYEQYF. This chain links TRBV4-1 with TRBJ2-7; a weak D match, TRBD1 (6 bases). Germline lookup yields CDR1 MGHRA and CDR2 YSYEKL. This CDR3 region has 17 residues. V gave up 1 base and J gave up 0 bases, with 16 bases separating them.

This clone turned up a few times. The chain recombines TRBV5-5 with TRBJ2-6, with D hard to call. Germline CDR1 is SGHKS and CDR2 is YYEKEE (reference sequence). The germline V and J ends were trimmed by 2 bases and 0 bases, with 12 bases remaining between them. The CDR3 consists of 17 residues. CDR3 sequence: CASSLLQSSSGANVLTF. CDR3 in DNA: TGTGCCAGCAGCTTACTCCAAAGCAGCTCTGGGGCCAACGTCCTGACTTTC.

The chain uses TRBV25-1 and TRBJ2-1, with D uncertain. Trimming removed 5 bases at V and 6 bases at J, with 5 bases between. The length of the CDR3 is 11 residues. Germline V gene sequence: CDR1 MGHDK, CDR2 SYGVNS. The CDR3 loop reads CASSHGNEQFF. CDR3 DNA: TGTGCCAGCAGTCACGGCAATGAGCAGTTCTTC.

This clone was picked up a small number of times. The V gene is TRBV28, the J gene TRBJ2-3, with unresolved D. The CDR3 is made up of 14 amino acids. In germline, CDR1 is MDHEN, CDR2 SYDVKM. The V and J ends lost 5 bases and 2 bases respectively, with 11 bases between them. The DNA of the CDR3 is TGTGCCAGCAGTCGTACCGGCCTCACAGATACGCAGTATTTT. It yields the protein CASSRTGLTDTQYF.

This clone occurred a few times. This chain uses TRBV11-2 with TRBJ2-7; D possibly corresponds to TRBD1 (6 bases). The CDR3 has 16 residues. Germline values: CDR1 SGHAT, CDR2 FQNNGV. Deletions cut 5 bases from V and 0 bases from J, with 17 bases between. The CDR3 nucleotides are TGTGCCAGCAGCCACATTCGGACAGACAACTCCTACGAGCAGTACTTC. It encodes CASSHIRTDNSYEQYF.

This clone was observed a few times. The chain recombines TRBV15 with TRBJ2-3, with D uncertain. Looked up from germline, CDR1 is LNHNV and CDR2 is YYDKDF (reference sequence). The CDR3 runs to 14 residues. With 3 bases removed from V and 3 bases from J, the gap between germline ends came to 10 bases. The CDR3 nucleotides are TGTGCCACCAGCAGGCGGTTAGGGACAGATACGCAGTATTTT. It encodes CATSRRLGTDTQYF.

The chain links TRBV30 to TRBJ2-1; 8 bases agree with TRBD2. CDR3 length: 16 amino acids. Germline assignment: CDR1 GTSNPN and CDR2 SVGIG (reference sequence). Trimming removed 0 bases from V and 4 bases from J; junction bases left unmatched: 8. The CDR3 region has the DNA TGTGCCTGGAGTGTACAGACTAGCGAGATTTACAATGAGCAGTTCTTC. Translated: CAWSVQTSEIYNEQFF.

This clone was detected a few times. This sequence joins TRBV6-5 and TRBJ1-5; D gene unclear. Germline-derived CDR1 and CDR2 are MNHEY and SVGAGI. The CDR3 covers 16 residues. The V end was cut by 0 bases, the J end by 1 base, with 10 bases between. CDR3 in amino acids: CASSYSRTGSNQPQHF. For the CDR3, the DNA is TGTGCCAGCAGTTACTCGAGGACGGGAAGCAATCAGCCCCAGCATTTT.

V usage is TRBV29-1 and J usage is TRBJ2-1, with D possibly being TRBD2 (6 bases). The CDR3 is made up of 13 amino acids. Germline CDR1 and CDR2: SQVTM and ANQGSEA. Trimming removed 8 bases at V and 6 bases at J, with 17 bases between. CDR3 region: CSLWGGETNEQFF. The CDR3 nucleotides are TGCAGCCTGTGGGGCGGGGAGACCAATGAGCAGTTCTTC.

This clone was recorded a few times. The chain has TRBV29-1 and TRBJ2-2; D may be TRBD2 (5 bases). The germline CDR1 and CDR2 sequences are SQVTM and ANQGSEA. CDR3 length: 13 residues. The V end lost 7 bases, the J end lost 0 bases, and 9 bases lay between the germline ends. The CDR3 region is CSGVLANTGELFF. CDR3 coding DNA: TGCAGCGGCGTACTAGCGAACACCGGGGAGCTGTTTTTT.

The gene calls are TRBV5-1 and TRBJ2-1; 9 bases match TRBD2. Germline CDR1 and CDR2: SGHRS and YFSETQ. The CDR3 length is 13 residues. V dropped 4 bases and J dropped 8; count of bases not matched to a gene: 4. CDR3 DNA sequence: TGCGCCAGCAGCGCGGGACTAGCAGATGAGCAGTTCTTC. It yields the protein CASSAGLADEQFF.

This chain's CDR3 is CASSPGTGRGYTF. The CDR3 coding sequence is TGTGCCAGCAGTCCCGGGACAGGGAGAGGCTACACCTTC. This chain uses TRBV27 with TRBJ1-2; TRBD1 aligns across 9 bases. Germline CDR1 reads MNHEY; CDR2 reads SMNVEV (reference sequence). Trimming removed 5 bases from V and 8 bases from J; junction bases left unmatched: 6. This CDR3 has 13 residues.

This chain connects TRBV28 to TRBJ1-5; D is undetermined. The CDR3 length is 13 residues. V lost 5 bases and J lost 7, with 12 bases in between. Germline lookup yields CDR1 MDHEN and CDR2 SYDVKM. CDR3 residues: CASSPLGRQPQHF. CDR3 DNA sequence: TGTGCCAGCAGTCCCTTGGGGAGACAGCCCCAGCATTTT.

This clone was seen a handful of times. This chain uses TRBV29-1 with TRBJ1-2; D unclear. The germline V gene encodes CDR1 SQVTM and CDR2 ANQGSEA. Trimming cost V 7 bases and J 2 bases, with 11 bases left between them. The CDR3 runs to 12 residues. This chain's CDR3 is CSAATGNYGYTF. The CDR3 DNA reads TGCAGCGCCGCTACGGGAAACTATGGCTACACCTTC.